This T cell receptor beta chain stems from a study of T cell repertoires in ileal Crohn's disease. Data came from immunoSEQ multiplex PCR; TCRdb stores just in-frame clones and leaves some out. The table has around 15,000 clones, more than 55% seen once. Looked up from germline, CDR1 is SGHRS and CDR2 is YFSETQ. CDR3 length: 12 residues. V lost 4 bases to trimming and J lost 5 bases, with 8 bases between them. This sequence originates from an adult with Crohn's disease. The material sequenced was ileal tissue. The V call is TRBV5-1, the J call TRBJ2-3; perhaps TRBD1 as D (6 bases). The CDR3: CASSPGQDTQYF. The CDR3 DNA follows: TGCGCCAGCAGCCCGGGACAAGATACGCAGTATTTT.